Detailed here is one T cell receptor (beta chain). Its specificity is unknown. This specimen belongs to a study of cytomegalovirus exposure and HLA in healthy donors. Study-level points and caveats: Cytomegalovirus-associated status was assigned to some 180 TCR beta chains. With DRB1 most and HLA-C fewest, TCR association rates differed between HLA loci in a later analysis. Segments of the TCR beta V type were, in most cases, productive about 90% or about 30% of the time in an earlier analysis. The authors confirmed in vitro that three CMV-associated chains were specific for CMV antigens.

Use of 60 Vbeta and 13 Jbeta primers characterized the PCR. Measured with immunoSEQ multiplex PCR; TCRdb has only the in-frame clones, and not every one. Here the sample spans around 130,000 clones, over 75% being singletons. CDR3 length: 14 amino acids. The germline V and J ends were trimmed by 7 bases and 0 bases, with 10 bases remaining between them. Looked up from germline, CDR1 is LNHNV and CDR2 is YYDKDF (reference sequence). The chain carries TRBV15 and TRBJ1-5; D call uncertain. What was sequenced was PBMCs. This receptor was taken from a woman in her thirties or forties in good health and CMV-seronegative. The CDR3 bases are TGTGCCACCAACAAACAGTATAGCAATCAGCCCCAGCATTTT. Translating it yields CATNKQYSNQPQHF.